Presented here are 18 T cell receptor beta chains from one specimen sequenced in a study of shared T cell receptors in the human thymus. Generated by immunoSEQ multiplex PCR, the TCRdb table keeps only in-frame clones and is missing some. Of about 660,000 clones in the sample, approximately 88% are singletons; the top ten hold approximately 0.011%. These records were also assigned to another study, of human thymus T cells.

Material for sequencing was thymocytes. The receptors were gathered from a boy under three years old with a congenital heart defect.

The chain recombines TRBV6-5 with TRBJ1-1, with a possible D match to TRBD1 (5 bases). CDR1 is MNHEY and CDR2 is SVGAGI in the germline V gene. The length of the CDR3 is 15 residues. Deletions cut 3 bases from V and 3 bases from J, with 14 bases between. CDR3 region: CASSYATETDTEAFF. In DNA, the CDR3 is TGTGCCAGCAGTTATGCGACAGAGACGGACACTGAAGCTTTCTTT.

The chain couples TRBV5-4 to TRBJ1-3; D possibly corresponds to TRBD1 (5 bases). The length of the CDR3 is 15 residues. V was clipped by 0 bases and J by 2 bases, with 9 bases between them. Germline V gene sequence: CDR1 SGHNT, CDR2 YYREEE (reference sequence). The CDR3 here is CASSLAPGPGNTIYF. CDR3 sequence (DNA): TGTGCCAGCAGCTTGGCTCCAGGGCCTGGAAACACCATATATTTT.

The chain joins TRBV25-1 to TRBJ2-7; 8 nucleotides line up with TRBD2. The J segment lost 3 bases and the V segment lost 5 bases, leaving 3 bases of the junction unmatched. There are 13 residues in the CDR3. The germline V gene has CDR1 MGHDK and CDR2 SYGVNS. The CDR3 loop is CASSKGLVYEQYF. In DNA, the CDR3 is TGTGCCAGCAGTAAGGGACTAGTCTACGAGCAGTACTTC.

The genes are TRBV5-4 and TRBJ2-1; D is undetermined. The germline CDR1 and CDR2 sequences are SGHNT and YYREEE (reference sequence). The length of the CDR3 is 11 residues. V lost 2 bases and J lost 10, with 7 bases in between. The CDR3 loop is CASSFDSEQFF. CDR3 coding DNA: TGTGCCAGCAGCTTTGACTCGGAGCAGTTCTTC.

This rearrangement joins TRBV4-3 to TRBJ1-5; weak D call: TRBD1 (5 bases). Germline CDR1 LGHNA, CDR2 YSLEER. The CDR3 is 15 amino acids. The V and J ends lost 0 bases and 5 bases respectively, with 11 bases between them. CDR3 loop: CASSQEKTAYQPQHF. Here the CDR3 DNA reads TGCGCCAGCAGCCAAGAAAAGACAGCTTATCAGCCCCAGCATTTT.

The chain uses TRBV28 and TRBJ2-3; D may be TRBD2 (6 bases). Trimming took off 5 bases at V and 0 bases at J, with 15 bases between the two ends. The CDR3 runs 16 residues. The germline V gene has CDR1 MDHEN and CDR2 SYDVKM. The CDR3 coding sequence is TGTGCCAGCAGTCCTCGGCGGGAACCTAGCACAGATACGCAGTATTTT. As protein: CASSPRREPSTDTQYF.

This clone was detected once. The rearrangement joins TRBV27 to TRBJ2-1, with D possibly matching TRBD2 (6 bases). V was trimmed by 7 bases and J by 2 bases, leaving 27 bases between them. This CDR3 comprises 19 residues. CDR1 MNHEY and CDR2 SMNVEV come from the germline V gene (reference sequence). The CDR3, as DNA: TGTGCCAGCAATCTGACGGGAGAGAAAGGGGAAAGGGCCTACAATGAGCAGTTCTTC. This sequence encodes CASNLTGEKGERAYNEQFF.

The J gene is TRBJ1-1, the V gene TRBV27; weak D call: TRBD1 (6 bases). The V gene lost 4 bases and the J gene lost 7 bases, with 16 bases spanning the gap. This CDR3 contains 14 residues. CDR1 MNHEY and CDR2 SMNVEV come from the germline V gene (reference sequence). DNA for the CDR3: TGTGCCAGCAGTTCCGCCGACAGGCCACATGAAGCTTTCTTT. Translation gives CASSSADRPHEAFF.

The V gene is TRBV4-3, the J gene TRBJ2-1, with TRBD2 identical over 12 bases. The germline V gene has CDR1 LGHNA and CDR2 YSLEER. This CDR3 contains 19 residues. The trim removed 3 bases at V and 6 bases at J, leaving 15 bases unmatched. The CDR3 here is CASSHPRGVTSGGFNEQFF. The CDR3 bases are TGCGCCAGCAGCCACCCTCGGGGGGTGACTAGCGGGGGATTCAATGAGCAGTTCTTC.

The CDR3, as DNA: TGCAGCGTGGACCCGAAGACAGGGCAGGAGACCCAGTACTTC. It specifies CSVDPKTGQETQYF. V is TRBV29-1 and J is TRBJ2-5, with 7 nucleotides matching TRBD1. The V gene end was trimmed by 6 bases and the J gene end by 5 bases; junction bases not matched to a gene: 12. Germline CDR1 and CDR2: SQVTM and ANQGSEA. This CDR3 region has 14 residues.

The V call is TRBV5-6, the J call TRBJ2-7; 12 bases are a match to TRBD2. The CDR3 is made up of 17 amino acids. Germline V gene data show CDR1 as SGHDT and CDR2 as YYEEEE. V gave up 2 bases and J gave up 0 bases; unmatched junction bases: 6. As DNA, the CDR3 is TGTGCCAGCAGCTTACCTACTAGCGGGAGGTACTCCTACGAGCAGTACTTC. Encoded protein: CASSLPTSGRYSYEQYF.

The chain has TRBV29-1 and TRBJ2-3, with D possibly matching TRBD1 (5 bases). The CDR3 length is 15 residues. V was shortened by 6 bases and J by 6 bases, with 22 bases between the two germline ends. CDR1 SQVTM and CDR2 ANQGSEA come from the germline V gene. The CDR3 loop reads CSVRTRTFNKDTQYF. The DNA of the CDR3 is TGCAGCGTCAGGACAAGGACCTTCAATAAGGATACGCAGTATTTT.

This sequence joins TRBV4-3 and TRBJ1-2; 9 nucleotides match TRBD1. The J segment lost 7 bases and the V segment lost 0 bases, leaving 15 bases of the junction unmatched. Germline lookup yields CDR1 LGHNA and CDR2 YSLEER. The CDR3 spans 18 residues. The CDR3 DNA follows: TGCGCCAGCAGCCAAGACGACCCCCGGGACAGGGCGGTCGGTGGCTACACCTTC. This gives the protein CASSQDDPRDRAVGGYTF.

CDR3 DNA: TGTGCCAGCAGTGTGTACCGATCTCGGTTCGAGACCCAGTACTTC. This translates into CASSVYRSRFETQYF. The genes are TRBV11-3 and TRBJ2-5; D unclear. There are 15 residues in the CDR3. The germline CDR1 and CDR2 sequences are SGHNT and YENEEA. V was pared by 6 bases and J by 5 bases, with 19 bases between.

This sequence joins TRBV9 and TRBJ2-1, with D unclear. Germline CDR1 reads SGDLS; CDR2 reads YYNGEE. Trimming left V 0 bases short and J 10 bases short, with 14 bases between. The CDR3 totals 14 residues. The CDR3 region has the DNA TGTGCCAGCAGCGTAGGAGTGAAGAGGATAGAGCAGTTCTTC. Amino acid sequence: CASSVGVKRIEQFF.

This clone was seen once. The chain has TRBV12-5 and TRBJ2-1, with a possible D match to TRBD2 (6 bases). V was shortened by 3 bases and J by 6 bases, with 9 bases between the two germline ends. Germline V lookup: CDR1 LGHNT, CDR2 FRNRAP. The CDR3 has 13 amino acids. For the CDR3, the DNA is TGTGCTAGTGGTTTCCGGGGAGGCAATGAGCAGTTCTTC. It is translated as CASGFRGGNEQFF.

This clone was observed a single time. The gene calls are TRBV9 and TRBJ1-4, with unresolved D. V lost 0 bases, J lost 5 bases, and 11 bases lay in between. Germline CDR1 and CDR2: SGDLS and YYNGEE. This CDR3 region has 15 residues. The CDR3 DNA sequence: TGTGCCAGCAGCGTAGGGGCGAACCCAAATGAAAAACTGTTTTTT. It is translated as CASSVGANPNEKLFF.

The V call is TRBV19, the J call TRBJ2-5, with TRBD2 matching over 9 bases. Germline V CDR1 and CDR2: LNHDA, SQIVND (reference sequence). CDR3 size: 18 residues. The V segment lost 5 bases and the J segment 4 bases; nucleotides outside the gene matches: 17. CDR3 coding DNA: TGTGCCAGTAGTTCACAATACGCGGGGACTAGCAGGGGAGAGACCCAGTACTTC. Translation: CASSSQYAGTSRGETQYF.